Each of the 31 T cell receptor beta chains below was sequenced from the same sample in a study of blood T cell repertoires in COVID-19. Method: immunoSEQ multiplex PCR; TCRdb's copy keeps in-frame clones and lacks some. The sample shows roughly 140,000 clones, around 80% of them seen only once. Sequencing used peripheral blood. The receptors derive from a woman in her 50s in a cohort sampled during active or convalescent COVID-19.

The chain carries TRBV11-2 and TRBJ1-1, with a tentative D call TRBD1 (5 bases). CDR1 SGHAT and CDR2 FQNNGV come from the germline V gene. The CDR3 spans 14 residues. V lost 3 bases and J 0 bases, leaving 8 bases between the germline ends. As DNA, the CDR3 is TGTGCCAGCAGCTTCGCAGGGTTGAACACTGAAGCTTTCTTT. This gives the protein CASSFAGLNTEAFF.

This chain joins TRBV10-3 and TRBJ2-1; D ambiguous. The germline V gene has CDR1 ENHRY and CDR2 SYGVKD. The V end was cut by 4 bases, the J end by 8 bases, with 15 bases between. The CDR3 totals 14 residues. CDR3: CAISAPPSGYEQFF. In DNA form, the CDR3 reads TGTGCCATCAGTGCCCCTCCCAGTGGCTATGAGCAGTTCTTC.

The chain uses TRBV7-9 and TRBJ2-2; D gene unclear. Trimming removed 1 base from V and 0 bases from J, with 12 bases in between. The CDR3 has 17 residues. Germline V gene lookup returns CDR1 SEHNR and CDR2 FQNEAQ (reference sequence). CDR3 sequence reads: CASSLGFWAANTGELFF. The CDR3 coding sequence is TGTGCCAGCAGCTTAGGGTTTTGGGCAGCGAACACCGGGGAGCTGTTTTTT. The full variable domain, rest sourced from reference TRBV7-9 and TRBJ2-2, is DTGVSQNPRHKITKRGQNVTFRCDPISEHNRLYWYRQTLGQGPEFLTYFQNEAQLEKSRLLSDRFSAERPKGSFSTLEIQRTEQGDSAMYLCASSLGFWAANTGELFFGEGSRLTVL.

V is TRBV15 and J is TRBJ1-1; D unclear. The CDR3 runs to 12 residues. V was clipped by 3 bases and J by 1 base, with 3 bases between them. Germline values: CDR1 LNHNV, CDR2 YYDKDF (reference sequence). CDR3 sequence (DNA): TGTGCCACCAGCAGGGCGAACACTGAAGCTTTCTTT. Translation gives CATSRANTEAFF.

The chain recombines TRBV2 with TRBJ1-5, with a possible D match to TRBD1 (5 bases). With 1 base removed from V and 2 bases from J, the gap between germline ends came to 9 bases. This CDR3 contains 15 residues. The germline V gene encodes CDR1 SNHLY and CDR2 FYNNEI. The CDR3 coding sequence is TGTGCCAGCAGTGAAGGAGCGACAGGCAATCAGCCCCAGCATTTT. It specifies CASSEGATGNQPQHF.

This clone was detected only once. This chain connects TRBV2 to TRBJ1-1, with a tentative D call TRBD1 (6 bases). Germline-derived CDR1 and CDR2 are SNHLY and FYNNEI. CDR3 length: 13 residues. Trimming removed 6 bases from V and 0 bases from J, with 8 bases in between. CDR3 loop: CASRDSMNTEAFF. CDR3 bases: TGTGCCAGCAGGGACAGCATGAACACTGAAGCTTTCTTT.

The chain is built from TRBV21-1 and TRBJ2-1; TRBD2 is the table's D call, not checked against the DNA. TRBV21-1 is listed as a pseudogene. The CDR3 consists of 17 residues. DNA of the CDR3: TGTGCCAGCAGCAAAGGCGGACTAGCGGGGGGGCAGAATGAGCAGTTCTTC. It is translated as CASSKGGLAGGQNEQFF.

The chain recombines TRBV4-3 with TRBJ1-5; no reliable D call. The ends were cut back, 1 base at V and 0 bases at J, with 4 bases in the middle. CDR3 size: 14 residues. CDR1 is LGHNA, CDR2 YSLEER, per germline. The CDR3 loop is CASSQVHSNQPQHF. CDR3 bases: TGCGCCAGCAGCCAAGTTCATAGCAATCAGCCCCAGCATTTT.

The rearrangement links TRBV7-3 to TRBJ2-1; D remains ambiguous. V lost 1 base, J lost 2 bases, and 9 bases lay in between. The CDR3 has 15 amino acids. CDR1 SGHTA and CDR2 FQGTGA come from the germline V gene. CDR3 sequence: CASSLMPGTYNEQFF. In DNA form, the CDR3 reads TGTGCCAGCAGCTTAATGCCAGGAACCTACAATGAGCAGTTCTTC. The variable domain in full, completed from reference TRBV7-3 and TRBJ2-1, reads GAGVSQTPSNKVTEKGKYVELRCDPISGHTALYWYRQSLGQGPEFLIYFQGTGAADDSGLPNDRFFAVRPEGSVSTLKIQRTERGDSAVYLCASSLMPGTYNEQFFGPGTRLTVL.

The chain uses TRBV4-1 and TRBJ2-7; 8 nucleotides line up with TRBD1. The germline CDR1 and CDR2 sequences are MGHRA and YSYEKL. This CDR3 is built from 15 residues. Trimming removed 6 bases from V and 2 bases from J; junction bases left unmatched: 9. The CDR3 DNA reads as TGCGCCAGCAGACTCGGGACAGGAATGGCCTACGAGCAGTACTTC. Translation gives CASRLGTGMAYEQYF.

The genes are TRBV4-1 and TRBJ1-4; D is unresolved. The CDR3 consists of 14 residues. CDR1 is MGHRA, CDR2 YSYEKL, per germline. Trimming left V 1 base short and J 4 bases short, with 7 bases between. Here the CDR3 DNA reads TGCGCCAGCAGCCAAGCGGGATTTAATGAAAAACTGTTTTTT. Translating gives CASSQAGFNEKLFF.

V and J are TRBV10-3 and TRBJ2-5; the match to TRBD2 covers 8 bases. This CDR3 has 13 amino acids. Germline CDR1 ENHRY, CDR2 SYGVKD. With 5 bases clipped from V and 4 bases from J, the junction kept 3 bases outside the gene matches. The CDR3 sequence is CAISSRGGETQYF. The CDR3 bases are TGTGCCATCAGTTCCCGGGGGGGAGAGACCCAGTACTTC.

The chain has TRBV5-1 and TRBJ2-7; 9 nucleotides align to TRBD1. The CDR3 is made up of 15 amino acids. In germline, CDR1 is SGHRS, CDR2 YFSETQ. The V gene end was trimmed by 0 bases and the J gene end by 3 bases; junction bases not matched to a gene: 4. CDR3 amino acids: CASSLDLGQGYEQYF. The CDR3 nucleotides read TGCGCCAGCAGCTTGGATCTGGGACAGGGCTACGAGCAGTACTTC.

This clone has a single count. This chain joins TRBV10-3 and TRBJ2-5; weak D call: TRBD2 (5 bases). Trimming cost V 6 bases and J 5 bases, with 13 bases left between them. Germline V gene sequence: CDR1 ENHRY, CDR2 SYGVKD. This CDR3 has 13 residues. The CDR3 region is CAIRVASLETQYF. The DNA of the CDR3 is TGTGCCATCAGAGTAGCGTCCCTGGAGACCCAGTACTTC.

This clone has a handful of counts. The chain links TRBV4-3 to TRBJ2-7; TRBD1 matches at 7 bases. V trimming: 0 bases; J trimming: 2 bases; junction bases outside the gene matches: 7. The CDR3 extends over 16 amino acids. CDR1 and CDR2 (germline): LGHNA, YSLEER. CDR3 region: CASSQDFRGSAYEQYF. The CDR3 DNA reads TGCGCCAGCAGCCAAGATTTCAGGGGGTCAGCCTACGAGCAGTACTTC.

This chain connects TRBV6-5 to TRBJ2-3, with a weak D call TRBD1 (5 bases). V was clipped by 0 bases and J by 7 bases, with 11 bases between them. The V gene's germline CDR1 is MNHEY and CDR2 SVGAGI. The length of the CDR3 is 14 residues. The DNA for the CDR3 is TGTGCCAGCAGTTACTCAGGCAGGGCTAATACGCAGTATTTT. Translated, it gives CASSYSGRANTQYF.

This clone was seen a handful of times. The gene calls are TRBV2 and TRBJ1-1; 7 nucleotides line up with TRBD1. The CDR3 covers 12 residues. Germline V gene lookup returns CDR1 SNHLY and CDR2 FYNNEI. V was pared by 6 bases and J by 5 bases, with 3 bases of the junction left unmatched. CDR3: CASRGQQTEAFF. The DNA of the CDR3 is TGTGCCAGCAGGGGACAGCAAACTGAAGCTTTCTTT.

The chain couples TRBV18 to TRBJ2-7; 8 bases are a match to TRBD2. The CDR3 has 16 residues. V trimming: 0 bases; J trimming: 2 bases; junction bases outside the gene matches: 6. The germline CDR1 and CDR2 sequences are KGHSH and LQKENI. CDR3 nucleotides: TGTGCCAGCTCACCACCGAGCGGGGGAGCTACCTACGAGCAGTACTTC. This codes for CASSPPSGGATYEQYF. Full variable domain (missing parts from reference TRBV18 and TRBJ2-7): NAGVMQNPRHLVRRRGQEARLRCSPMKGHSHVYWYRQLPEEGLKFMVYLQKENIIDESGMPKERFSAEFPKEGPSILRIQQVVRGDSAAYFCASSPPSGGATYEQYFGPGTRLTVT.

The J gene is TRBJ2-3, the V gene TRBV6-6; 8 nucleotides align to TRBD2. This CDR3 contains 14 residues. The ends lost 2 bases at V and 4 bases at J; junction bases unmatched: 2. Germline V gives CDR1 MNHNY, CDR2 SVGAGI (reference sequence). The CDR3 protein is CASSYAGGSDTQYF. CDR3 nucleotides: TGTGCCAGCAGTTACGCGGGGGGTTCAGATACGCAGTATTTT.

The genes are TRBV4-1 and TRBJ2-1; the match to TRBD2 covers 10 bases. This CDR3 is built from 16 residues. V lost 0 bases and J lost 5; bases outside the gene matches: 4. Germline V CDR1 and CDR2: MGHRA, YSYEKL. In DNA, the CDR3 is TGCGCCAGCAGCCAAGAAGGAGCGGGGGGGGACAATGAGCAGTTCTTC. It encodes CASSQEGAGGDNEQFF.

The V call is TRBV4-1, the J call TRBJ2-7, with a weak D call TRBD2 (5 bases). V was clipped by 1 base and J by 2 bases, with 15 bases between them. The CDR3 loop spans 16 amino acids. Per the germline V gene, CDR1 is MGHRA and CDR2 is YSYEKL. CDR3 loop: CASSQGISDGAYEQYF. The CDR3 bases are TGCGCCAGCAGCCAAGGTATCTCGGACGGGGCCTACGAGCAGTACTTC.

J is TRBJ2-5 and V is TRBV5-1; TRBD2 aligns across 9 bases. V lost 0 bases and J lost 1; bases outside the gene matches: 1. The CDR3 is 15 amino acids. CDR1 SGHRS and CDR2 YFSETQ come from the germline V gene. The CDR3, as DNA: TGCGCCAGCAGCTTGGGCGGGGGGGCCCAAGAGACCCAGTACTTC. This translates into CASSLGGGAQETQYF.

The V call is TRBV5-5, the J call TRBJ1-5; no definite D call. The CDR3 consists of 15 residues. Looked up from germline, CDR1 is SGHKS and CDR2 is YYEKEE (reference sequence). With 2 bases removed from V and 0 bases from J, the gap between germline ends came to 9 bases. The DNA for the CDR3 is TGTGCCAGCAGCTTAAGGCAGGATAGCAATCAGCCCCAGCATTTT. This sequence encodes CASSLRQDSNQPQHF. Full variable domain (outside the CDR3, taken from reference TRBV5-5 and TRBJ1-5): DAGVTQSPTHLIKTRGQQVTLRCSPISGHKSVSWYQQVLGQGPQFIFQYYEKEERGRGNFPDRFSARQFPNYSSELNVNALLLGDSALYLCASSLRQDSNQPQHFGDGTRLSIL.

This chain links TRBV7-2 with TRBJ2-7; D is perhaps TRBD2 (6 bases). This CDR3 has 15 amino acids. The V end was cut by 6 bases, the J end by 2 bases, with 17 bases between. Germline values: CDR1 SGHTA, CDR2 FQGNSA. The CDR3 is CASRIAQAGTYEQYF. In DNA, the CDR3 is TGTGCCAGCAGAATTGCGCAGGCGGGAACCTACGAGCAGTACTTC. The complete variable domain, with remaining parts taken from reference TRBV7-2 and TRBJ2-7, reads GAGVSQSPSNKVTEKGKDVELRCDPISGHTALYWYRQSLGQGLEFLIYFQGNSAPDKSGLPSDRFSAERTGGSVSTLTIQRTQQEDSAVYLCASRIAQAGTYEQYFGPGTRLTVT.

This chain connects TRBV19 to TRBJ1-2; 10 bases map to TRBD1. This CDR3 region has 15 residues. V lost 4 bases and J lost 7; bases outside the gene matches: 9. Germline CDR1 LNHDA, CDR2 SQIVND (reference sequence). The CDR3 sequence is CASSSPGTGESGYTF. CDR3 DNA: TGTGCCAGTAGTAGTCCCGGGACAGGGGAGTCTGGCTACACCTTC.

This sequence joins TRBV19 and TRBJ1-3; maybe TRBD1 (5 bases). The CDR3 is 16 amino acids. Trimming removed 5 bases at V and 0 bases at J, with 14 bases between. Germline V gene data show CDR1 as LNHDA and CDR2 as SQIVND (reference sequence). The CDR3 DNA reads TGTGCCAGTAGTCCAGGACACATCGACTCTGGAAACACCATATATTTT. Amino acid sequence: CASSPGHIDSGNTIYF.

This chain uses TRBV10-1 with TRBJ2-2, with D perhaps TRBD1 (5 bases). The CDR3 contains 13 residues. Trimming removed 5 bases from V and 7 bases from J, with 11 bases in between. The germline gives CDR1 WNHNN, CDR2 SYGVQD (reference sequence). In DNA, the CDR3 is TGCGCCAGCAGTTTTGACAGATTCGGGGAGCTGTTTTTT. It specifies CASSFDRFGELFF.

V usage is TRBV3-1 (or the pseudogene TRBV3-2) and J usage is TRBJ2-7; possible D gene TRBD2, 6 bases. The CDR3 extends over 14 amino acids. Germline values: CDR1 LGHDT, CDR2 YNNKEL (reference sequence). Deletions cut 6 bases from V and 5 bases from J, with 17 bases between. The CDR3 sequence: CASSRGGTANEQYF. The CDR3 coding sequence is TGTGCCAGCAGTCGTGGCGGGACGGCTAACGAGCAGTACTTC.

The chain is built from TRBV3-1 (or the pseudogene TRBV3-2) and TRBJ2-3; 9 nucleotides line up with TRBD2. With 5 bases clipped from V and 0 bases from J, the junction kept 6 bases outside the gene matches. The CDR3 contains 16 residues. The germline CDR1 and CDR2 sequences are LGHDT and YNNKEL (reference sequence). CDR3 nucleotide sequence: TGTGCCAGCAGCAATCGCGGGGGGGCGAGCACAGATACGCAGTATTTT. Translation gives CASSNRGGASTDTQYF.

The sample holds one count of this clone. The V and J genes are TRBV5-4 and TRBJ1-1, with D possibly being TRBD1 (5 bases). The CDR3 is 16 residues long. V lost 4 bases and J lost 1, with 17 bases in between. Looked up from germline, CDR1 is SGHNT and CDR2 is YYREEE (reference sequence). The CDR3 sequence is CASSPALGLRNTEAFF. The CDR3 nucleotides read TGTGCCAGCAGCCCGGCTCTGGGGCTGAGGAACACTGAAGCTTTCTTT.

This rearrangement joins TRBV6-1 to TRBJ2-3; the D gene is possibly TRBD2 (6 bases). V was pared by 1 base and J by 2 bases, with 10 bases between. The V gene's germline CDR1 is MNHNS and CDR2 SASEGT. The CDR3 contains 15 residues. The CDR3 DNA is TGTGCCAGCAGTGAAGTTAGCGGAAACACAGATACGCAGTATTTT. Encoded protein: CASSEVSGNTDTQYF.